What follows describes a single T cell receptor beta chain. No antigen is known for it. Germline CDR1 KGHSH, CDR2 LQKENI. Trimming left V 3 bases short and J 1 base short, with 12 bases between. The CDR3 loop spans 15 amino acids. This entry is derived from a study of CD8+ T cells in alopecia areata. The study's findings and limits: Across lesional scalp, and particularly alopecia totalis/universalis, clonality surpassed that of normal scalp.

Extracted RNA was reverse transcribed into cDNA, the sequencing template. Clones were sequenced by immunoSEQ multiplex PCR, and TCRdb holds only the in-frame ones, with some missing. The repertoire holds more than 90,000 clones, with over 60% as singletons. Source material: CD4+ T cells sorted from blood. The chain is built from TRBV18 and TRBJ1-2; D possibly corresponds to TRBD1 (6 bases). The TCR comes from a human donor in good health. The CDR3 loop is CASSPLDSYNYGYTF. DNA of the CDR3: TGTGCCAGCTCACCCTTGGACAGCTATAACTATGGCTACACCTTC.